The subject of this entry is one TCR beta chain. Division of CD4+ cells produced a CD45RA+ naive subset and a CD45RA-negative memory subset. This specimen comes from a study of shared clonotypes between healthy human individuals. Germline V gene data show CDR1 as LNHDA and CDR2 as SQIVND (reference sequence). This CDR3 is built from 14 residues. V lost 6 bases and J lost 5, with 16 bases in between. Profiling relied on immunoSEQ multiplex PCR, and the TCRdb table lists in-frame clones only, not all of them. This table holds around 1.6 million clones, under 99% found once. The TCR was taken from a man younger than 40 in good health. Input material: naive CD4+ T cells sorted from blood. The subset here: CD45RA+ positively selected. This rearrangement joins TRBV19 to TRBJ2-5; D not resolved. In DNA, the CDR3 is TGTGCCAGTAGAAGACATGACCCTGGCGAGACCCAGTACTTC. Translating gives CASRRHDPGETQYF. The variable domain in full, with the rest retrieved from reference TRBV19 and TRBJ2-5, is DGGITQSPKYLFRKEGQNVTLSCEQNLNHDAMYWYRQDPGQGLRLIYYSQIVNDFQKGDIAEGYSVSREKKESFPLTVTSAQKNPTAFYLCASRRHDPGETQYFGPGTRLLVL.